This is a list of T cell receptor beta chains from one sample in a study of human T cells and chemical hapten exposure. Each CDR3 protein gets one entry after TCRdb re-called the RACE reads with MiXCR. There are fewer than 90,000 distinct CDR3 sequences in the sample; about 6.3% occur only once, and 1% to 1.5% lies in the top ten. This specimen consisted of whole blood, obtained in connection with sensitization to the hapten diphenylcyclopropenone (DPC). The source is a woman aged 25 to 39 with alopecia areata. Some clones in this sample may be carry-over from other donors' samples. Each CDR3 is given with its conserved first and last residue. D genes are given only for firm matches. Clone size is shown for a subset of rows, as once, few, many or a class of expanded clone.

clone size	J gene	D gene	V gene	CDR3 DNA	CDR3 protein
few	TRBJ1-5	TRBD1	TRBV6-1	TGTGCCAGCAGTGATCGGGACAGGTTCAGTCAGCCCCAGAATTTT	CASSDRDRFSQPQNF
many	TRBJ2-3	TRBD1	TRBV10-3	TGTGCCATCAGTGGCGGCCCGGGACAGGGGGCAAGTGGCACGCAGTATTTT	CAISGGPGQGASGTQYF
few	TRBJ2-3	TRBD1	TRBV29-1	TGCAGCATCCGACAGGGGATTTCTAGCACAGATACGCAGTATTTT	CSIRQGISSTDTQYF
few	TRBJ1-2	.	TRBV12-3/TRBV12-4	TGTGCCAGCAGTCCTCGCACCTTC	CASSPRTF
many	TRBJ2-2	.	TRBV10-3	TGTGCCATCAGTGAGCCCGGGGGTGCTGGGGAGCTGTTTTTT	CAISEPGGAGELFF
.	TRBJ1-2	.	TRBV10-3	TGTGCCATCAGTGGAGTGGTATGTGATGGCTACACCTTC	CAISGVVCDGYTF
many	TRBJ2-3	.	TRBV7-9	TGTGCCAGCAGCTACAGCACAGATACGCAGTATTTT	CASSYSTDTQYF
many	TRBJ2-1	TRBD2	TRBV5-1	TGCGCCAGCAGCCAAGCGGGGGTTGACTACAATGAGCAGTTCTTC	CASSQAGVDYNEQFF
.	TRBJ2-5	TRBD2	TRBV10-3	TGTGCCATCAGTGGAGAGCGGGGGGATTTAGAGACCCAGTACTTC	CAISGERGDLETQYF
many	TRBJ2-5	TRBD1	TRBV5-1	TGCGCCAGCAGCCCTGGGACAGGGGGAGAGACCCAGTACTTC	CASSPGTGGETQYF
.	TRBJ1-1	.	TRBV3-1	TGTGCCAGCAGCCAAGATGGGTTTCTCGTGAACACTGAAGCTTTCTTT	CASSQDGFLVNTEAFF
few	TRBJ1-1	.	TRBV4-2	TGTGCCAGCAGCCAAGGAACCAGGGGATTGAACACTGAAGCTTTCTTT	CASSQGTRGLNTEAFF
.	TRBJ1-1	TRBD1	TRBV28	TGTGCCAGCAGTTTATACCAGGGGGTTTTGAACACTGAAGCTTTCTTT	CASSLYQGVLNTEAFF
few	TRBJ1-5	.	TRBV12-5	TGTGCTAGTGGTTTGGTACTCCGGGGGCACGGGGTAAGCAATCAGCCCCAGCATTTT	CASGLVLRGHGVSNQPQHF
many	TRBJ1-5	.	TRBV7-6	TGTGCCAGCAGCGTAGTGGGGGGTCAGCCCCAGCATTTT	CASSVVGGQPQHF
.	TRBJ1-1	.	TRBV3-1	TGTGCCAGCAGCCGCTTAGGTTGGTCGACTGAAGCTTTCTTT	CASSRLGWSTEAFF
few	TRBJ2-5	TRBD2	TRBV5-1	TGCGCCAGCAGCCCGGGACTAGTCCTAGAGACCCAGTACTTC	CASSPGLVLETQYF
few	TRBJ1-6	.	TRBV3-1	TGTGCCAGCAGCCATGCAGTCCGAAGGGGATCCTATAATTCACCCCTCCACTTT	CASSHAVRRGSYNSPLHF
many	TRBJ2-7	.	TRBV27	TGTGCCAGCAGCACAGGGGGGGCCTCCTACGAGCAGTACTTC	CASSTGGASYEQYF
.	TRBJ2-5	.	TRBV29-1	TGCAGCGCTAGAAACGGAGCCACCACCCTCCGGGAGACCCAGTACTTC	CSARNGATTLRETQYF
many	TRBJ1-5	.	TRBV20-1	TGCAGTGCTAGACCGGACGGCAATCAGCCCCAGCATTTT	CSARPDGNQPQHF
many	TRBJ1-1	TRBD1	TRBV20-1	TGCAGTGCTATACCCGGGACAGGGTCGAACACTGAAGCTTTCTTT	CSAIPGTGSNTEAFF
many	TRBJ1-5	.	TRBV2	TGTGCCAGCAGGGGAGGGGGGAGCAATCAGCCCCAGCATTTT	CASRGGGSNQPQHF
.	TRBJ2-3	.	TRBV5-1	TGCACCAGCAGCGGAACAGATACGCAGTATTTT	CTSSGTDTQYF
.	TRBJ2-4	TRBD2	TRBV7-3	TGTGCCAGCAGCTCCGGACTAGCGGGGGGATATGTTTACTTC	CASSSGLAGGYVYF
few	TRBJ2-3	.	TRBV12-3/TRBV12-4	TGTGCCAGCAGTCCCCGTGGCGTGAGCCGCGCAGTGTGGAGCACAGATACGCAGTATTTT	CASSPRGVSRAVWSTDTQYF
many	TRBJ2-5	.	TRBV27	TGTGCCAGCAGTTTCAGAGAGACCCAGTACTTC	CASSFRETQYF
many	TRBJ2-7	.	TRBV7-9	TGTGCCAGCAGCTCCCCAGGGAGCCACGAGCAGTACTTC	CASSSPGSHEQYF
many	TRBJ2-1	.	TRBV7-6	TGTGCCAGCAGCGTAGCTAGTTCCTCTAGCTCCTACAATGAGCAGTTCTTC	CASSVASSSSSYNEQFF
many	TRBJ2-7	TRBD1	TRBV7-4	TGTGCCAGCAGCTTAGAGGGGGCTAACGCCGAGCAGTACTTC	CASSLEGANAEQYF
many	TRBJ1-5	TRBD1	TRBV4-2	TGTGCCAGCAGCCAAGCGCAAACGACGGGGACAGTCAGCAATCAGCCCCAGCATTTT	CASSQAQTTGTVSNQPQHF
many	TRBJ2-7	.	TRBV20-1	TGCAGTGCTAGAGATGGGCAGGGATTCTCCTACGAGCAGTACTTC	CSARDGQGFSYEQYF
few	TRBJ2-6	.	TRBV2	TGTGCCAGCAGTGTCAGCCCGGCGCTCTCTGGGGCCAACGTCCTGACTTTC	CASSVSPALSGANVLTF
.	TRBJ1-5	.	TRBV2	TGTGCCAGCCAGGGGACGGGCAATCAGCCCCAGCATTTT	CASQGTGNQPQHF
.	TRBJ1-1	TRBD1	TRBV20-1	TGCAGCCCTTCAGGACAGGGCGGAAACACTGAAGCTTTCTTT	CSPSGQGGNTEAFF
many	TRBJ2-7	TRBD2	TRBV7-3	TGTGCCAGCAGGGATACCGGGACTAGTGGTGAGCAGTACTTC	CASRDTGTSGEQYF
many	TRBJ1-1	TRBD1	TRBV5-4	TGTGCCAGCAGCCCGGAGGGGGACAGCTTGAACACTGAAGCTTTCTTT	CASSPEGDSLNTEAFF
many	TRBJ1-2	.	TRBV18	TGTGCCAGCTCACCACCGGGGGACTTATATGGCTACACCTTC	CASSPPGDLYGYTF
.	TRBJ2-3	.	TRBV20-1	TGCAGTGCTAGCTTGAGCGGTGGAGATACGCAGTATTTT	CSASLSGGDTQYF
many	TRBJ1-3	.	TRBV7-9	TGTGCCAGCAGCTTGTCCGACGGGCATCTTGGAAACACCATATATTTT	CASSLSDGHLGNTIYF
many	TRBJ2-5	TRBD1	TRBV11-2	TGTGCCAGCAGCTTAGACCCCGGACAGGGGGCGAAGACCCAGTACTTC	CASSLDPGQGAKTQYF
few	TRBJ1-1	.	TRBV11-1	TGTGCCAGCAGCTCACCATCGGATTTTGAAGCTTTCTTT	CASSSPSDFEAFF
few	TRBJ1-6	.	TRBV5-5	TGTGCCAGCAGCCCCTCTGGAACAGGAACGATGGGCTCCTATAATTCACCCCTCCACTTT	CASSPSGTGTMGSYNSPLHF
.	TRBJ2-3	.	TRBV28	TGTGCCAGCAGTGTTGGCGGCGCCGCTAGCACAGATACGCAGTATTTT	CASSVGGAASTDTQYF
few	TRBJ1-6	TRBD1	TRBV6-5	TGTGCCAGCAGTTACCAACAGGGGTCACCCCTCCACTTT	CASSYQQGSPLHF
.	TRBJ1-1	TRBD1	TRBV19	TGTGCCAGTAGTATTAAAGTGACAGGGGGTACTGAAGCTTTCTTT	CASSIKVTGGTEAFF
many	TRBJ2-5	.	TRBV5-4	TGTGCCAGCAGCTTGAAGGACTCCGATTTAAGACCCACCCAGTACTTC	CASSLKDSDLRPTQYF
few	TRBJ2-6	.	TRBV12-3/TRBV12-4	TGTGCCAGCAGTAAGAGGGGCTCTGGGGCCAACGTCCTGACTTTC	CASSKRGSGANVLTF
many	TRBJ2-7	TRBD2	TRBV29-1	TGCAGTGGGTCCGGCGGGGGGCATCTCGAGCAGTACTTC	CSGSGGGHLEQYF
many	TRBJ1-1	TRBD1	TRBV9	TGTGCCAGCAGCGCCCAGACAGGGACTGAAGCTTTCTTT	CASSAQTGTEAFF
.	TRBJ2-3	.	TRBV7-2	TGTGCCAGCAGCTTCGCAGGGACTGACCGGCGGTATTTT	CASSFAGTDRRYF
few	TRBJ1-1	.	TRBV3-1	TGTGCCAGCAGCCAAGAGGCTGAAGCTTTCTTT	CASSQEAEAFF
many	TRBJ1-2	.	TRBV29-1	TGCAGCGTTGAGGGCGGACCGAATAACTATGGCTACACCTTC	CSVEGGPNNYGYTF
many	TRBJ1-2	.	TRBV6-1	TGTGCCAGCAGTCCAGGGAATCCGGGAGGCTACACCTTC	CASSPGNPGGYTF